The 27 T cell receptor beta chains in this list originate from one sample, sequenced in a study of T cells in Graves' hyperthyroidism and ophthalmopathy. RNA transcripts were the template for amplifying TCR beta CDR3 regions. HTBI primers were used for first-round RT-PCR of the TCR CDR3. One entry per CDR3 protein results from TCRdb running MiXCR on the multiplex PCR reads. The data show around 700,000 distinct CDR3 sequences, around 19% seen once. Specimen: blood. These receptors were collected from a woman in her 50s with Graves' hyperthyroidism that later progressed to Graves' ophthalmopathy.

This clonotype has only a few counts. The genes are TRBV7-9 and TRBJ2-1, with D hard to call. The CDR3 length is 17 residues. Germline V lookup: CDR1 SEHNR, CDR2 FQNEAQ (reference sequence). The V gene lost 5 bases and the J gene lost 7 bases, with 24 bases spanning the gap. In nucleotides, the CDR3 is TGTGCCAGCAGCCCAAGGTTGGTGGGTGGTGATTTGAATGAGCAGTTCTTC. Translation: CASSPRLVGGDLNEQFF.

In this sample, this clonotype turned up a few times. The CDR3 region is CSARDGGQGGNQPQHF. CDR3 nucleotides: TGCAGTGCTAGAGATGGGGGGCAGGGTGGCAATCAGCCCCAGCATTTT. The rearrangement joins TRBV20-1 to TRBJ1-5, with D perhaps TRBD1 (6 bases). The CDR3 has 16 amino acids. Germline V gives CDR1 DFQATT, CDR2 SNEGSKA (reference sequence). Trimming cost V 0 bases and J 2 bases, with 14 bases left between them.

This clonotype showed up many times. V is TRBV5-1 and J is TRBJ2-1; D unclear. V shed 5 bases and J shed 8 bases, with 8 bases lying between them. The CDR3 runs 11 residues. From germline, CDR1 is SGHRS and CDR2 YFSETQ. The chain's CDR3 is CASRRLDEQFF. The CDR3 bases are TGCGCCAGCAGAAGACTCGATGAGCAGTTCTTC.

This clonotype came up many times. This chain links TRBV7-8 with TRBJ2-7; D is undetermined. The V and J ends lost 5 bases and 2 bases respectively, with 7 bases between them. CDR3 length equals 12 residues. Germline CDR1 is SGHVS and CDR2 is FQNEAQ. CDR3 sequence: CASSPSPYEQYF. CDR3 sequence (DNA): TGTGCCAGCAGCCCATCCCCCTACGAGCAGTACTTC.

The rearrangement uses TRBV6-2 or TRBV6-3 and TRBJ2-3; TRBD2 is a possible D gene (5 bases). The CDR3 runs to 19 residues. Germline CDR1 MNHEY, CDR2 SVGEGT. Trimming took 0 bases from V and 0 from J, leaving 19 bases between them. CDR3 sequence (DNA): TGTGCCAGCAGTTACTCGAAGCCGGGGATAGGAGCTAGCACAGATACGCAGTATTTT. It translates to CASSYSKPGIGASTDTQYF.

This clonotype turned up a few times. This sequence joins TRBV12-3 or TRBV12-4 and TRBJ2-1; 7 bases are shared with TRBD1. CDR3 length: 16 residues. The V and J ends lost 5 bases and 4 bases, in that order; junction bases with no gene match: 11. The CDR3 is CASSPTGEKVYNEQFF. The CDR3 DNA sequence: TGTGCCAGCAGTCCAACAGGGGAAAAAGTTTACAATGAGCAGTTCTTC.

The chain couples TRBV19 to TRBJ2-4, with D possibly being TRBD2 (5 bases). Germline V gives CDR1 LNHDA, CDR2 SQIVND (reference sequence). V lost 3 bases and J lost 3, with 9 bases in between. The CDR3 extends over 14 amino acids. The CDR3 bases are TGTGCCAGTAGTATCCCTCGGGGCAAAAACATTCAGTACTTC. Encoded protein: CASSIPRGKNIQYF.

There are many counts of this clonotype. V usage is TRBV30 and J usage is TRBJ1-5; D gene unclear. Germline V gene lookup returns CDR1 GTSNPN and CDR2 SVGIG (reference sequence). The germline V and J ends were trimmed by 0 bases and 7 bases, with 10 bases remaining between them. The CDR3 runs 13 residues. CDR3 in DNA: TGTGCCTGGAGTGTAGGACCGCCGCAGCCCCAGCATTTT. It specifies CAWSVGPPQPQHF.

This clonotype has a handful of counts. V and J are TRBV5-4 and TRBJ2-7, with D possibly matching TRBD1 (5 bases). The V gene's germline CDR1 is SGHNT and CDR2 YYREEE (reference sequence). Trimming left V 1 base short and J 2 bases short, with 10 bases between. This CDR3 region has 14 residues. CDR3 residues: CASSLQGSAYEQYF. The CDR3 DNA reads TGTGCCAGCAGCTTGCAGGGAAGTGCCTACGAGCAGTACTTC. The full variable domain, rest sourced from reference TRBV5-4 and TRBJ2-7, is ETGVTQSPTHLIKTRGQQVTLRCSSQSGHNTVSWYQQALGQGPQFIFQYYREEENGRGNFPPRFSGLQFPNYSSELNVNALELDDSALYLCASSLQGSAYEQYFGPGTRLTVT.

This clonotype has ten or more counts. The chain employs TRBV20-1 and TRBJ2-3, with TRBD1 matching over 7 bases. Germline trimming cut 4 bases from V and 3 bases from J; bases unmatched to any gene: 4. Germline loops: CDR1 DFQATT, CDR2 SNEGSKA (reference sequence). The CDR3 has 13 amino acids. Here the CDR3 reads CSAIRQGTDTQYF. In DNA form, the CDR3 reads TGCAGTGCTATAAGACAGGGAACAGATACGCAGTATTTT.

V is TRBV14 and J is TRBJ2-7, with D unresolved. Germline loops: CDR1 SGHDN, CDR2 FVKESK. V lost 0 bases and J lost 3, with 9 bases in between. The CDR3 totals 14 residues. The CDR3 loop reads CASSQDGGIYEQYF. The DNA of the CDR3 is TGTGCCAGCAGCCAAGACGGCGGTATCTACGAGCAGTACTTC.

As DNA, the CDR3 is TGTGCCGCCCGGGACAACCCTTACGAGCAGTACTTC. Amino acids: CAARDNPYEQYF. The chain is built from TRBV6-1 and TRBJ2-7; perhaps TRBD1 as D (6 bases). Germline loops: CDR1 MNHNS, CDR2 SASEGT. V gave up 11 bases and J gave up 4 bases, with 15 bases separating them. There are 12 residues in the CDR3.

The CDR3 spells CASRPDFGGNSPLHF. The CDR3 DNA is TGTGCCAGCAGGCCGGACTTCGGGGGGAATTCACCCCTCCACTTT. The V call is TRBV11-1, the J call TRBJ1-6, with D tentatively TRBD1 (5 bases). The V gene's germline CDR1 is SGHAT and CDR2 FQDESV (reference sequence). The CDR3 length is 15 residues. The ends were cut back, 6 bases at V and 7 bases at J, with 16 bases in the middle. The variable domain in full, completed from reference TRBV11-1 and TRBJ1-6, reads EAEVAQSPRYKITEKSQAVAFWCDPISGHATLYWYRQILGQGPELLVQFQDESVVDDSQLPKDRFSAERLKGVDSTLKIQPAELGDSAMYLCASRPDFGGNSPLHFGNGTRLTVT.

The chain couples TRBV3-1 to TRBJ2-7; D gene uncertain. Deletions cut 2 bases from V and 7 bases from J, with 15 bases between. Germline V CDR1 and CDR2: LGHDT, YNNKEL (reference sequence). The CDR3 runs 14 residues. The CDR3 sequence is CASSQRTNTREQYF. The CDR3 DNA follows: TGTGCCAGCAGCCAAAGGACCAACACTCGGGAGCAGTACTTC.

There are many counts of this clonotype. This chain connects TRBV20-1 to TRBJ2-3; D might be TRBD1 (5 bases). Trimming pared 6 bases from V and 0 bases from J, leaving 22 bases between. CDR1 DFQATT and CDR2 SNEGSKA come from the germline V gene (reference sequence). CDR3 length equals 17 residues. The CDR3 DNA sequence: TGCAGTGCAAGGGGTAGAGTAACGGAAAATAGCACAGATACGCAGTATTTT. It codes for CSARGRVTENSTDTQYF.

A few counts support this clonotype. This chain uses TRBV7-3 with TRBJ1-1; TRBD1 agrees at 7 bases. Germline CDR1 and CDR2: SGHTA and FQGTGA. This CDR3 has 14 amino acids. With V trimmed by 5 bases and J by 6 bases, 9 bases remained unmatched. The chain's CDR3 is CASSREGQTAEAFF. DNA of the CDR3: TGTGCCAGCAGCCGGGAGGGACAGACCGCTGAAGCTTTCTTT.

V usage is TRBV6-1 and J usage is TRBJ1-5; no reliable D call. There are 14 residues in the CDR3. Between the trimmed V and J ends, which lost 7 bases and 5 bases, there was a span of 15 bases. Looked up from germline, CDR1 is MNHNS and CDR2 is SASEGT. The CDR3 region has the DNA TGTGCCAGCACCGACCGGCAAAATTATCAGCCCCAGCATTTT. It is translated as CASTDRQNYQPQHF.

V gene TRBV19 combines with J gene TRBJ2-1; D unresolved. From germline, CDR1 is LNHDA and CDR2 SQIVND (reference sequence). This CDR3 comprises 16 residues. V lost 4 bases and J 0 bases, leaving 13 bases between the germline ends. CDR3 sequence: CASSTQQRSSYNEQFF. The CDR3 coding sequence is TGTGCCAGTAGTACCCAACAGAGGAGCTCCTACAATGAGCAGTTCTTC.

This chain uses TRBV24-1 with TRBJ2-3; tentatively, D is TRBD1 (7 bases). The CDR3 is made up of 15 amino acids. Germline V gene data show CDR1 as KGHDR and CDR2 as SFDVKD. The V end lost 9 bases, the J end lost 8 bases, and 23 bases lay between the germline ends. CDR3 residues: CATGAEGALFGTQYF. In nucleotides, the CDR3 is TGTGCCACCGGGGCGGAGGGGGCTTTGTTCGGTACGCAGTATTTT.

In its sample, this clonotype was seen many times. V usage is TRBV27 and J usage is TRBJ2-1; perhaps TRBD2 as D (5 bases). Looked up from germline, CDR1 is MNHEY and CDR2 is SMNVEV (reference sequence). The length of the CDR3 is 17 residues. V was trimmed by 2 bases and J by 8 bases, leaving 22 bases between them. In DNA form, the CDR3 reads TGTGCCAGCAGTTTAAAGGGCGTGCGGGCTCGAACCCATGAGCAGTTCTTC. Translating it yields CASSLKGVRARTHEQFF.

V is TRBV5-1 and J is TRBJ2-2; TRBD1 matches 9 bases. The V gene end was trimmed by 4 bases and the J gene end by 6 bases; junction bases not matched to a gene: 13. The germline CDR1 and CDR2 sequences are SGHRS and YFSETQ. The CDR3 totals 17 residues. CDR3 sequence reads: CASSLSTGQGYAGELFF. The CDR3 DNA reads TGCGCCAGCAGCCTTTCCACGGGACAGGGTTACGCCGGGGAGCTGTTTTTT. Variable domain in full (rest from reference TRBV5-1 and TRBJ2-2): KAGVTQTPRYLIKTRGQQVTLSCSPISGHRSVSWYQQTPGQGLQFLFEYFSETQRNKGNFPGRFSGRQFSNSRSEMNVSTLELGDSALYLCASSLSTGQGYAGELFFGEGSRLTVL.

The chain uses TRBV7-9 and TRBJ1-1; D remains unclear. Trimming took 2 bases from V and 7 from J, leaving 11 bases between them. This CDR3 contains 13 residues. CDR1 and CDR2 (germline): SEHNR, FQNEAQ (reference sequence). CDR3 coding DNA: TGTGCCAGCAGCTTATTATCAGAGTTTGAAGCTTTCTTT. Amino acid sequence: CASSLLSEFEAFF.

In this sample, this clonotype turned up a few times. The chain combines TRBV5-4 with TRBJ2-7, with D possibly TRBD2 on 6 matching bases. Looked up from germline, CDR1 is SGHNT and CDR2 is YYREEE (reference sequence). The CDR3 loop spans 16 amino acids. V shed 4 bases and J shed 6 bases, with 23 bases lying between them. CDR3 in amino acids: CASSRDFLGSQAEQYF. CDR3 bases: TGTGCCAGCAGCCGCGATTTTCTCGGGAGCCAGGCCGAGCAGTACTTC.

The chain uses TRBV12-3 or TRBV12-4 and TRBJ1-3; D is unresolved. This CDR3 region has 16 residues. V was trimmed by 3 bases and J by 5 bases, leaving 17 bases between them. The chain's CDR3 is CASSFGVWNPRNTIYF. CDR3 sequence (DNA): TGTGCCAGCAGTTTTGGTGTTTGGAATCCTAGAAACACCATATATTTT.

This clonotype has ten or more counts. V and J are TRBV20-1 and TRBJ2-1; unclear D gene. The germline V gene encodes CDR1 DFQATT and CDR2 SNEGSKA (reference sequence). With 2 bases removed from V and 3 bases from J, the gap between germline ends came to 5 bases. The CDR3 sequence is 12 residues long. The CDR3: CSARLNYNEQFF. The CDR3 nucleotides read TGCAGTGCTAGACTAAACTACAATGAGCAGTTCTTC.

This chain connects TRBV20-1 to TRBJ1-1, with 8 bases fitting TRBD1. The trim removed 8 bases at V and 1 base at J, leaving 6 bases unmatched. CDR1 and CDR2 from the germline V gene are DFQATT and SNEGSKA (reference sequence). This CDR3 spans 13 amino acids. This CDR3 reads CSSKQGENTEAFF. The CDR3, as DNA: TGCAGTTCCAAACAGGGGGAGAACACTGAAGCTTTCTTT.

This clonotype has ten or more counts. The CDR3: CASSEAPLNRDTYTGELFF. CDR3 in DNA: TGTGCCAGCAGTGAAGCCCCTTTGAATCGGGACACGTACACCGGGGAGCTGTTTTTT. The J gene is TRBJ2-2, the V gene TRBV2; TRBD1 is a possible D gene (6 bases). This CDR3 contains 19 residues. Germline V gives CDR1 SNHLY, CDR2 FYNNEI. The V end lost 0 bases, the J end lost 3 bases, and 20 bases lay between the germline ends.